A single sample is the source of the 10 T cell receptor beta chains below, sequenced in a study of a mutant IDH1 vaccine in newly diagnosed glioma (dated by TCRdb to the early 2020s). Their antigens are not known. Read against the paper, the sample's time point label means: week 11, during vaccination. Every vaccine dose consisted of 300 ug of a 20-mer mutant IDH1 peptide in Montanide, administered subcutaneously together with topical imiquimod. The method behind the library was the immunoSEQ multiplex PCR assay. In its TCRdb copy, this immuneACCESS table keeps in-frame sequences only and misses some clones. Where compared with another copy, unresolved V genes explain less than half of these, and the others have no known cause. This sample comprises under 150,000 clones, roughly nine tenths of them detected only once. The ten top clones hold roughly 0.57% of the sample. The sample here was PBMCs, taken from a glioma patient whose treatment included an IDH1 peptide vaccine. These receptors were obtained from a woman in her forties or fifties with glioma.

The chain combines TRBV2 with TRBJ1-6; 7 nucleotides agree with TRBD1. The CDR3 spans 15 residues. In germline, CDR1 is SNHLY, CDR2 FYNNEI. V dropped 5 bases and J dropped 6; count of bases not matched to a gene: 7. The chain's CDR3 is CASSPTGQANSPLHF. The DNA for the CDR3 is TGTGCCAGCAGTCCCACCGGACAGGCTAATTCACCCCTCCACTTT.

The chain employs TRBV7-9 and TRBJ2-5, with a possible D match to TRBD1 (7 bases). V gave up 5 bases and J gave up 3 bases, with 10 bases separating them. Per the germline V gene, CDR1 is SEHNR and CDR2 is FQNEAQ (reference sequence). This CDR3 has 13 residues. The CDR3 sequence is CASSARGEETQYF. The CDR3 nucleotides are TGTGCCAGCAGCGCCAGGGGGGAAGAGACCCAGTACTTC.

This clone was observed once. The CDR3 loop is CASNPRGGKKDEQYF. CDR3 DNA sequence: TGTGCCAGCAATCCCCGGGGGGGGAAGAAGGACGAGCAGTACTTC. The chain uses TRBV28 and TRBJ2-7; 8 bases are a match to TRBD2. J was trimmed by 5 bases and V by 7 bases; bases with no gene match: 13. Germline assignment: CDR1 MDHEN and CDR2 SYDVKM. This CDR3 is 15 amino acids long.

The J gene is TRBJ2-5, the V gene TRBV15, with 7 nucleotides matching TRBD2. Germline CDR1 and CDR2: LNHNV and YYDKDF (reference sequence). CDR3 length: 16 amino acids. Losses at the gene ends were 1 base for V and 4 bases for J; bases not matched to a gene: 9. This CDR3 reads CATSRGWEGRGETQYF. The CDR3 bases are TGTGCCACCAGCAGAGGGTGGGAGGGGAGAGGAGAGACCCAGTACTTC.

A remark on this clone: The sample carries other DNA sequences with the same CDR3. The CDR3 region is CASSPASYEQYF. CDR3 DNA sequence: TGTGCCAGCAGTCCAGCCTCGTACGAGCAGTACTTC. This chain connects TRBV6-5 to TRBJ2-7; no clear D. V was clipped by 5 bases and J by 4 bases, with 9 bases between them. This CDR3 has 12 amino acids. Germline V gene data show CDR1 as MNHEY and CDR2 as SVGAGI.

The rearrangement links TRBV7-3 to TRBJ1-1, with D tentatively TRBD1 (6 bases). V was cut by 5 bases and J by 8 bases, with 12 bases left in between. CDR3 length equals 12 residues. The V gene's germline CDR1 is SGHTA and CDR2 FQGTGA. The CDR3 here is CASSPSGQEAFF. CDR3 DNA sequence: TGTGCCAGCAGCCCCTCCGGACAGGAAGCTTTCTTT.

The chain joins TRBV11-1 to TRBJ1-2, with TRBD1 matching 7 bases. The germline V gene encodes CDR1 SGHAT and CDR2 FQDESV (reference sequence). The CDR3 length is 13 residues. The V segment lost 3 bases and the J segment 8 bases; nucleotides outside the gene matches: 6. CDR3 DNA: TGTGCCAGCAGCTTTCTTGGACAGGAAGGCTACACCTTC. It encodes CASSFLGQEGYTF.

The V call is TRBV27, the J call TRBJ1-2; 8 nucleotides match TRBD1. With 4 bases clipped from V and 7 bases from J, the junction kept 5 bases outside the gene matches. The CDR3 totals 13 residues. Per the germline V gene, CDR1 is MNHEY and CDR2 is SMNVEV (reference sequence). CDR3 loop: CASSYSGGGGYTF. As DNA, the CDR3 is TGTGCCAGCAGTTACTCAGGGGGCGGTGGCTACACCTTC.

About this clone: A read error may account for a junction end that differs from germline. The gene calls are TRBV7-7 and TRBJ2-7; D perhaps matches TRBD2 (5 bases). The CDR3 extends over 14 amino acids. Germline V gene lookup returns CDR1 SSHAT and CDR2 FNYEAQ (reference sequence). The CDR3 is CASSLGEGSYEQYF. CDR3 nucleotides: TGTGCTAGCAGCTTAGGCGAGGGCTCCTACGAGCAGTACTTC.

The chain joins TRBV21-1 to TRBJ1-5. TRBV21-1 is labeled a pseudogene. There are 14 residues in the CDR3. This chain's CDR3 is CASRPGGSNQPQHF. The DNA of the CDR3 is TGTGCCAGCAGACCCGGGGGTAGCAATCAGCCCCAGCATTTT.